These 22 T cell receptor beta chains originate from one sample sequenced in a study of shared clonotypes between healthy human individuals. The data were produced by immunoSEQ multiplex PCR, yet TCRdb's version contains in-frame clones alone and is incomplete. The sample gives around 1,000,000 clones, roughly 80% of which show up once; almost 0.9% is in the top ten. Sequences were obtained from memory CD4+ T cells from PBMCs. The subset denotes: CD45RA-negative fraction. Every receptor here comes from a man between 18 and 29 years old in good health. Some clones in this sample may be carry-over from other donors' samples.

In the case of this clone: This sample includes further DNA sequences coding for the same CDR3. This chain uses TRBV2 with TRBJ2-7; TRBD1 matches 11 bases. There are 13 residues in the CDR3. The germline V gene encodes CDR1 SNHLY and CDR2 FYNNEI. V dropped 4 bases and J dropped 4; count of bases not matched to a gene: 0. CDR3 sequence reads: CASSGDRGYEQYF. The CDR3 DNA reads TGTGCCAGCAGTGGGGACAGGGGGTACGAGCAGTACTTC. Supplemented by reference TRBV2 and TRBJ2-7, the full variable domain reads EPEVTQTPSHQVTQMGQEVILRCVPISNHLYFYWYRQILGQKVEFLVSFYNNEISEKSEIFDDQFSVERPDGSNFTLKIRSTKLEDSAMYFCASSGDRGYEQYFGPGTRLTVT.

The rearrangement joins TRBV2 to TRBJ2-2, with TRBD2 matching 11 bases. Trimming took 3 bases from V and 6 from J; bases not matched to a gene: 3. Germline V lookup: CDR1 SNHLY, CDR2 FYNNEI. CDR3 length: 15 residues. As DNA, the CDR3 is TGTGCCAGCAGTGATAGCGGGAGGGCGTCCGGGGAGCTGTTTTTT. It codes for CASSDSGRASGELFF.

The chain couples TRBV6-5 to TRBJ2-7; D gene uncertain. This CDR3 is 15 amino acids long. Germline-derived CDR1 and CDR2 are MNHEY and SVGAGI. V lost 6 bases to trimming and J lost 2 bases, with 17 bases between them. CDR3: CASSPLSRQTYEQYF. CDR3 DNA: TGTGCCAGCAGCCCCCTCTCCAGGCAGACCTACGAGCAGTACTTC.

The V and J genes are TRBV6-5 and TRBJ1-2; D not resolved. The CDR3 has 15 residues. The V end lost 2 bases, the J end lost 8 bases, and 18 bases lay between the germline ends. Germline CDR1 MNHEY, CDR2 SVGAGI. This chain's CDR3 is CASSYIRALGAGYTF. CDR3 bases: TGTGCCAGCAGTTACATCCGGGCCTTGGGAGCGGGCTACACCTTC.

The chain is built from TRBV6-1 and TRBJ1-2, with 12 bases lining up with TRBD1. The CDR3 runs 17 residues. J gave up 5 bases and V 0 bases, and 7 bases lay outside the gene matches. Germline V gives CDR1 MNHNS, CDR2 SASEGT. DNA for the CDR3: TGTGCCAGCAGTGAAGCGGGAAGGGGACAGGGGGCTTATGGCTACACCTTC. It is translated as CASSEAGRGQGAYGYTF.

The table lists this clone with a count of one. The rearrangement joins TRBV9 to TRBJ1-3; tentatively, D is TRBD1 (5 bases). This CDR3 region has 13 residues. The V end was cut by 9 bases, the J end by 0 bases, with 10 bases between. Germline values: CDR1 SGDLS, CDR2 YYNGEE. The CDR3 reads CATGDASGNTIYF. In nucleotides, the CDR3 is TGTGCCACGGGGGACGCCTCTGGAAACACCATATATTTT.

The chain recombines TRBV2 with TRBJ2-7; TRBD1 matches at 8 bases. Germline V gene data show CDR1 as SNHLY and CDR2 as FYNNEI. The CDR3 sequence is 13 residues long. The V and J ends lost 8 bases and 5 bases, in that order; junction bases with no gene match: 8. CDR3 protein: CASRGQVWDEQYF. Written as DNA, the CDR3 is TGTGCCAGCCGGGGACAGGTATGGGACGAGCAGTACTTC.

The V call is TRBV7-9, the J call TRBJ1-5; TRBD1 is a possible D gene (5 bases). Germline CDR1 SEHNR, CDR2 FQNEAQ (reference sequence). Trimming cost V 5 bases and J 1 base, with 12 bases left between them. This CDR3 has 15 residues. CDR3 amino acids: CASSQGDGSNQPQHF. DNA of the CDR3: TGTGCCAGCAGCCAAGGGGACGGCAGCAATCAGCCCCAGCATTTT. Filled out from reference TRBV7-9 and TRBJ1-5, the complete variable domain reads DTGVSQNPRHKITKRGQNVTFRCDPISEHNRLYWYRQTLGQGPEFLTYFQNEAQLEKSRLLSDRFSAERPKGSFSTLEIQRTEQGDSAMYLCASSQGDGSNQPQHFGDGTRLSIL.

The chain couples TRBV5-1 to TRBJ1-4, with D tentatively TRBD1 (5 bases). This CDR3 comprises 14 residues. Germline CDR1 and CDR2: SGHRS and YFSETQ. V was cut by 0 bases and J by 3 bases, with 6 bases left in between. CDR3 DNA sequence: TGCGCCAGCAGCTTGGCGGGGGCTAATGAAAAACTGTTTTTT. The encoded protein is CASSLAGANEKLFF.

The rearrangement links TRBV5-4 to TRBJ1-2, with 7 bases identical to TRBD1. J was trimmed by 3 bases and V by 4 bases; bases with no gene match: 12. There are 16 residues in the CDR3. Germline CDR1 and CDR2: SGHNT and YYREEE (reference sequence). CDR3 sequence (DNA): TGTGCCAGCAGCCCCGAGGAGGGGGCGCGGTACTATGGCTACACCTTC. It yields the protein CASSPEEGARYYGYTF.

The V and J genes are TRBV11-3 and TRBJ2-5; 7 bases map to TRBD2. This CDR3 contains 14 residues. Trimming cost V 8 bases and J 5 bases; bases outside gene matches: 11. Germline CDR1 and CDR2: SGHNT and YENEEA. The CDR3 loop reads CASSYGGGEETQYF. Here the CDR3 DNA reads TGTGCCAGCTCGTATGGTGGGGGGGAGGAGACCCAGTACTTC. Drawing the rest from reference TRBV11-3 and TRBJ2-5, the complete variable domain is EAGVVQSPRYKIIEKKQPVAFWCNPISGHNTLYWYLQNLGQGPELLIRYENEEAVDDSQLPKDRFSAERLKGVDSTLKIQPAELGDSAVYLCASSYGGGEETQYFGPGTRLLVL.

This clone was found once. The chain couples TRBV4-1 to TRBJ1-1; 9 bases map to TRBD1. The germline CDR1 and CDR2 sequences are MGHRA and YSYEKL. CDR3 size: 14 residues. Trimming took 3 bases from V and 5 from J; bases not matched to a gene: 4. CDR3 amino acids: CASSHPGTGTEAFF. In DNA, the CDR3 is TGCGCCAGCAGCCACCCAGGGACAGGGACTGAAGCTTTCTTT.

CDR3 nucleotide sequence: TGCAGTGCTGGTCTGGAGCAGTTCTTC. Amino acid sequence: CSAGLEQFF. The chain uses TRBV20-1 and TRBJ2-1, with D hard to call. This CDR3 is 9 amino acids long. Germline CDR1 is DFQATT and CDR2 is SNEGSKA (reference sequence). The V end lost 5 bases, the J end lost 10 bases, and 6 bases lay between the germline ends.

This sequence joins TRBV29-1 and TRBJ2-7, with D maybe TRBD2 (6 bases). CDR1 is SQVTM, CDR2 ANQGSEA, per germline. The CDR3 runs to 15 residues. V lost 4 bases and J 4 bases, leaving 20 bases between the germline ends. The CDR3 sequence is CSVGRFGSPTYEQYF. CDR3 nucleotide sequence: TGCAGCGTTGGGAGGTTCGGGAGTCCCACTTACGAGCAGTACTTC.

The chain couples TRBV6-5 to TRBJ1-1, with D unclear. The CDR3 runs 14 residues. Germline assignment: CDR1 MNHEY and CDR2 SVGAGI. V was clipped by 5 bases and J by 2 bases, with 12 bases between them. CDR3: CASSTRTENTEAFF. The CDR3, as DNA: TGTGCCAGCAGTACCCGGACCGAAAACACTGAAGCTTTCTTT.

This clone showed up just a few times. V and J are TRBV7-3 and TRBJ2-7, with no clear D. The V gene lost 2 bases and the J gene lost 3 bases, with 14 bases spanning the gap. The CDR3 has 15 residues. Germline V CDR1 and CDR2: SGHTA, FQGTGA. CDR3 coding DNA: TGTGCCAGCAGCTTAGCAAACTCTCCAAGCTACGAGCAGTACTTC. It yields the protein CASSLANSPSYEQYF.

The chain's CDR3 is CASSRDEQFF. The CDR3 DNA follows: TGTGCCAGCAGCAGGGATGAGCAGTTCTTC. The chain has TRBV11-2 and TRBJ2-1; D gene ambiguous. The germline V gene encodes CDR1 SGHAT and CDR2 FQNNGV. The CDR3 spans 10 residues. The V end lost 5 bases, the J end lost 8 bases, and 4 bases lay between the germline ends.

Notes on this clone: Different DNA sequences within this sample yield the same CDR3. The chain links TRBV19 to TRBJ2-2, with D possibly matching TRBD1 (5 bases). CDR1 and CDR2 (germline): LNHDA, SQIVND (reference sequence). The CDR3 is 15 residues long. The V end lost 2 bases, the J end lost 0 bases, and 7 bases lay between the germline ends. CDR3 coding DNA: TGTGCCAGTAGTATAAGGGGCTCGAACACCGGGGAGCTGTTTTTT. Protein sequence: CASSIRGSNTGELFF.

In the case of this clone: Different DNA sequences within this sample yield the same CDR3. The chain has TRBV5-1 and TRBJ1-4, with TRBD1 identical over 9 bases. Trimming cost V 4 bases and J 8 bases; bases outside gene matches: 6. CDR1 and CDR2 (germline): SGHRS, YFSETQ. The CDR3 has 14 amino acids. The CDR3 DNA reads TGCGCCAGCAGCCTACAGGGGGCGGAAGAAAAACTGTTTTTT. It encodes CASSLQGAEEKLFF. Full variable domain (outside the CDR3, taken from reference TRBV5-1 and TRBJ1-4): KAGVTQTPRYLIKTRGQQVTLSCSPISGHRSVSWYQQTPGQGLQFLFEYFSETQRNKGNFPGRFSGRQFSNSRSEMNVSTLELGDSALYLCASSLQGAEEKLFFGSGTQLSVL.

This chain joins TRBV5-1 and TRBJ2-5; TRBD1 matches 7 bases. CDR3 length: 15 residues. The V segment lost 4 bases and the J segment 3 bases; nucleotides outside the gene matches: 9. Looked up from germline, CDR1 is SGHRS and CDR2 is YFSETQ. CDR3 loop: CASSAWTGAEETQYF. The CDR3 DNA reads as TGCGCCAGCAGCGCGTGGACAGGCGCCGAAGAGACCCAGTACTTC.

About this clone: Distinct nucleotide sequences in the sample also encode this CDR3. This chain's CDR3 is CASSVGGSNQPQHF. The CDR3 nucleotides read TGTGCCAGCAGTGTCGGGGGGAGCAATCAGCCCCAGCATTTT. V is TRBV2 and J is TRBJ1-5; D is possibly TRBD1 (5 bases). Germline V gene data show CDR1 as SNHLY and CDR2 as FYNNEI. Trimming took 4 bases from V and 1 from J, leaving 8 bases between them. The CDR3 length is 14 residues.

This clone was observed at least ten times. V and J are TRBV18 and TRBJ1-1; D gene ambiguous. The germline V gene has CDR1 KGHSH and CDR2 LQKENI. Trimming took 1 base from V and 4 from J, leaving 13 bases between them. The CDR3 is 15 residues long. CDR3: CASSPRRADGTEAFF. CDR3 bases: TGTGCCAGCTCACCACGCCGGGCTGATGGCACTGAAGCTTTCTTT.